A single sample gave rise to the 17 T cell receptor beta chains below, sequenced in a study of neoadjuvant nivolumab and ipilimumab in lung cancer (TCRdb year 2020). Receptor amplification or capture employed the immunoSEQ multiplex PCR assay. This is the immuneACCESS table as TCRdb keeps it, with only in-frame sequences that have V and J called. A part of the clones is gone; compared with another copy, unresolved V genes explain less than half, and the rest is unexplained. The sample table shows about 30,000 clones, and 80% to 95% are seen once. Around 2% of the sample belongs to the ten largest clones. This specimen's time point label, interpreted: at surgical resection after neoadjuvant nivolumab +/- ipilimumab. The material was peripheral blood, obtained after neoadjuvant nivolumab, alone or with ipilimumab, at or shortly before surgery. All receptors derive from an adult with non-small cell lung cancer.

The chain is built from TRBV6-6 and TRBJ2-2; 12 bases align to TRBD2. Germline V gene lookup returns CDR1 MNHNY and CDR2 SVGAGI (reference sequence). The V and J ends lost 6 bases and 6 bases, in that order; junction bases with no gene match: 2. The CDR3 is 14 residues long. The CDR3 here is CASSRLAGAGELFF. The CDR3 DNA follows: TGTGCCAGCAGCCGACTAGCGGGAGCCGGGGAGCTGTTTTTT.

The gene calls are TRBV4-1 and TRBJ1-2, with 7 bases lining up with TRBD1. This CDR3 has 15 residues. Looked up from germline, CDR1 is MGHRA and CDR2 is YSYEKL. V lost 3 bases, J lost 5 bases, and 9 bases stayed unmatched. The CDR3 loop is CASSQPTGLLYGYTF. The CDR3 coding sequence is TGCGCCAGCAGCCAGCCGACAGGGTTGCTTTATGGCTACACCTTC.

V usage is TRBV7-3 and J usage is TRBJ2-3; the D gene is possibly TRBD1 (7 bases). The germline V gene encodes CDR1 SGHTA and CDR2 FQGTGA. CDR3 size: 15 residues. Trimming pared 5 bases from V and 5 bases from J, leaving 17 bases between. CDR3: CASSPQGGGRDTQYF. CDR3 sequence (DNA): TGTGCCAGCAGCCCGCAGGGGGGTGGAAGAGATACGCAGTATTTT.

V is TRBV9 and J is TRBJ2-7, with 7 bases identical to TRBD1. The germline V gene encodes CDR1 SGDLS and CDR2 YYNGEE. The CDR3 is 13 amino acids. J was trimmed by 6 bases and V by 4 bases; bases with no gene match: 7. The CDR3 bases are TGTGCCAGCAGCACCAATCCAGGGGGCGAGCAGTACTTC. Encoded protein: CASSTNPGGEQYF.

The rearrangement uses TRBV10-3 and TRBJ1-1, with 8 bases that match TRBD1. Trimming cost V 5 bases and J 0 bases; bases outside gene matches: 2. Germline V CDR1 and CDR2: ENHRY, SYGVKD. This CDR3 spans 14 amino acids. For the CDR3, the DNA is TGTGCCATCAGTCAGACAGGGGTGAACACTGAAGCTTTCTTT. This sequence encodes CAISQTGVNTEAFF.

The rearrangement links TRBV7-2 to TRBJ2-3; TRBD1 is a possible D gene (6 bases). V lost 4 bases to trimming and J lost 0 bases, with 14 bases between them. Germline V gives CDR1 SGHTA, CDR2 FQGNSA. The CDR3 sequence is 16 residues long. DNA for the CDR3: TGTGCCAGCAGCTCCCGACTGGGGGCTAGCACAGATACGCAGTATTTT. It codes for CASSSRLGASTDTQYF.

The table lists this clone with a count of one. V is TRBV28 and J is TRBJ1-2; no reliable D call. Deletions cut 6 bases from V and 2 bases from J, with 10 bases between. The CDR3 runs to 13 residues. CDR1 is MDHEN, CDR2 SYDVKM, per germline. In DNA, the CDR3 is TGTGCCAGCAGCTTGAGGGCCAACTATGGCTACACCTTC. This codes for CASSLRANYGYTF.

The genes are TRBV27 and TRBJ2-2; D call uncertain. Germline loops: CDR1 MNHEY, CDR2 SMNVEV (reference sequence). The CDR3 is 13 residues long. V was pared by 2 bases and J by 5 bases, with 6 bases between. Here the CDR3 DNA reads TGTGCCAGCAGTTTAGGTAGAACCGGGGAGCTGTTTTTT. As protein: CASSLGRTGELFF.

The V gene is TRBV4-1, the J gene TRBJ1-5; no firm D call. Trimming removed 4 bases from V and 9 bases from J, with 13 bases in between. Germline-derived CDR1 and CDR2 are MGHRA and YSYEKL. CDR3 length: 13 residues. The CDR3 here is CASSREHPRPQHF. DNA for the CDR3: TGCGCCAGCAGCCGGGAACACCCGCGGCCCCAGCATTTT.

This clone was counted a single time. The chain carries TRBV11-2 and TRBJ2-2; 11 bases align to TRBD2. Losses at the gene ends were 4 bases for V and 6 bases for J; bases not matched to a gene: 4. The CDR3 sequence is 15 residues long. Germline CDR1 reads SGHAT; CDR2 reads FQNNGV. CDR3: CASSSGLAVSGELFF. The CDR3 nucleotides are TGTGCCAGCAGCTCGGGACTAGCGGTGTCCGGGGAGCTGTTTTTT. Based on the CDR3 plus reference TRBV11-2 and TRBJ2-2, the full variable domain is EAGVAQSPRYKIIEKRQSVAFWCNPISGHATLYWYQQILGQGPKLLIQFQNNGVVDDSQLPKDRFSAERLKGVDSTLKIQPAKLEDSAVYLCASSSGLAVSGELFFGEGSRLTVL.

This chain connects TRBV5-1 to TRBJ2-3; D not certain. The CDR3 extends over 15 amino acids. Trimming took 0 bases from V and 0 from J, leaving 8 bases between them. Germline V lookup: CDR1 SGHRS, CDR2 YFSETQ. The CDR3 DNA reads TGCGCCAGCAGCTTGGAGTCCCCTAGCACAGATACGCAGTATTTT. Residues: CASSLESPSTDTQYF.

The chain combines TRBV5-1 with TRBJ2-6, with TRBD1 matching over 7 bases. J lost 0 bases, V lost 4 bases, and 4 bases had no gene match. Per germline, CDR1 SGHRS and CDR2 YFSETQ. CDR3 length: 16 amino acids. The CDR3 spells CASSPGTDSGANVLTF. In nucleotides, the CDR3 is TGCGCCAGCAGCCCCGGGACAGACTCTGGGGCCAACGTCCTGACTTTC.

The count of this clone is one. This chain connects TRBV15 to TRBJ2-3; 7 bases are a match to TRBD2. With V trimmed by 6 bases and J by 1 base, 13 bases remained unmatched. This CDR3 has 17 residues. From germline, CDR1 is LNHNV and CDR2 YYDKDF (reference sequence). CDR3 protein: CATSQNTAGSGTDTQYF. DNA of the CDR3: TGTGCCACCAGTCAAAATACAGCGGGGTCCGGCACAGATACGCAGTATTTT.

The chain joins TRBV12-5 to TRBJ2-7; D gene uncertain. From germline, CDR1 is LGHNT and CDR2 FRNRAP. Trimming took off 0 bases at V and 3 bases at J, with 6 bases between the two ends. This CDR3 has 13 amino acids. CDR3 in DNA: TGTGCTAGTGGTTTGGTAGGCCGCTACGAGCAGTACTTC. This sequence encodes CASGLVGRYEQYF.

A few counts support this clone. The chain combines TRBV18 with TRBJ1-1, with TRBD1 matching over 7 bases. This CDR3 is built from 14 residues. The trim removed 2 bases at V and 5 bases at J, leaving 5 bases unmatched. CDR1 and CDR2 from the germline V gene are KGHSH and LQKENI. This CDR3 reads CASSPIQGKTEAFF. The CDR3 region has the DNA TGTGCCAGCTCACCAATACAGGGGAAAACTGAAGCTTTCTTT.

CDR3: CASSYSYSNQPQHF. The CDR3 bases are TGTGCCAGCAGTTACAGTTATAGCAATCAGCCCCAGCATTTT. V gene TRBV6-5 combines with J gene TRBJ1-5; the D is unclear. Germline CDR1 and CDR2: MNHEY and SVGAGI. The CDR3 contains 14 residues. The V end lost 2 bases, the J end lost 0 bases, and 5 bases lay between the germline ends.

CDR3 sequence (DNA): TGTGCCAGCAGTGAAGGAATTGGGAATAACTATGGCTACACCTTC. Its protein product is CASSEGIGNNYGYTF. The chain employs TRBV6-1 and TRBJ1-2; D remains ambiguous. CDR3 length: 15 residues. V lost 1 base and J lost 1, with 10 bases in between. CDR1 MNHNS and CDR2 SASEGT come from the germline V gene.